The T cell receptor beta chain under discussion was sequenced for a study of Tregs in tolerant kidney transplant recipients. This CDR3 is built from 14 residues. Per the germline V gene, CDR1 is SGDLS and CDR2 is YYNGEE. With V trimmed by 0 bases and J by 5 bases, 3 bases remained unmatched. Details on this clone: Its antigen is not identified.

Thawed PBMCs were FACS-sorted into unstimulated CD4+CD25+CD127- regulatory T cells, CD4+CD25- non-regulatory cells, CD4 and CD8 cells. Assay used: immunoSEQ multiplex PCR; TCRdb lists only in-frame clones, some missing. The top ten clones hold roughly 4% of a sample with roughly 68,000 clones, roughly 89% of them seen once. General study findings and limits: Biological reproducibility was not directly addressed, but technical replication error appeared minimal. The small number of patients limits these findings pending further validation.

The genes are TRBV9 and TRBJ2-3; 7 nucleotides match TRBD2. The sequence was collected from a human donor in good health. Material for sequencing was CD4+ T cells from blood. CDR3 sequence reads: CASSVGLAGDTQYF. The DNA of the CDR3 is TGTGCCAGCAGCGTAGGACTAGCAGGAGATACGCAGTATTTT.